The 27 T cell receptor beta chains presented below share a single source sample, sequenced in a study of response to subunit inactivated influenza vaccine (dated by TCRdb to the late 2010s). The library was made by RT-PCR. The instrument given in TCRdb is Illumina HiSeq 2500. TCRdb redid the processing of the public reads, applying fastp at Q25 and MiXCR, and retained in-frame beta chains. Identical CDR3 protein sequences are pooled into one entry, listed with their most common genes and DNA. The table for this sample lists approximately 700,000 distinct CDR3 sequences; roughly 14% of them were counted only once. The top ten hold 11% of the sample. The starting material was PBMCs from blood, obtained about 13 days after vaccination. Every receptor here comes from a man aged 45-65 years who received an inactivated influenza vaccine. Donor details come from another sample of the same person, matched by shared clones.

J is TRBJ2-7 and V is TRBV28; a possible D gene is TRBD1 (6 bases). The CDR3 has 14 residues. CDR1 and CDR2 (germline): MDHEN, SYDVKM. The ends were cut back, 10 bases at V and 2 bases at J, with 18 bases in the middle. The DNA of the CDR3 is TGTGCCACCTCCCATGGGGACATCACCTACGAGCAGTACTTC. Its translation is CATSHGDITYEQYF.

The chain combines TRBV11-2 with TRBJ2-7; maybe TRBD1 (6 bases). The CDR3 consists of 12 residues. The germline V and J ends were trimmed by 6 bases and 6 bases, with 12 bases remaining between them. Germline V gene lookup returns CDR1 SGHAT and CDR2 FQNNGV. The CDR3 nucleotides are TGTGCCAGCAGGGCTAGACAGGCCGAGCAGTACTTC. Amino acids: CASRARQAEQYF.

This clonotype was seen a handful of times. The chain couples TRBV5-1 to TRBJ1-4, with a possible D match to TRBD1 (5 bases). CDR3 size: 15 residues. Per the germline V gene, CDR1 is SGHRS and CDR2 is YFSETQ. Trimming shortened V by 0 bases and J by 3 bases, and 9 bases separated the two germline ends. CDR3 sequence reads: CASSLGGAPNEKLFF. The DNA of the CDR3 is TGCGCCAGCAGCTTGGGCGGGGCTCCTAATGAAAAACTGTTTTTT.

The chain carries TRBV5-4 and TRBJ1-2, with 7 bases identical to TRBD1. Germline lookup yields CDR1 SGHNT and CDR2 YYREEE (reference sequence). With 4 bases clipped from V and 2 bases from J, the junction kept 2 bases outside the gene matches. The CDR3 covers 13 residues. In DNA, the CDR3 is TGTGCCAGCAGCATGGGACAGAACTATGGCTACACCTTC. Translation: CASSMGQNYGYTF.

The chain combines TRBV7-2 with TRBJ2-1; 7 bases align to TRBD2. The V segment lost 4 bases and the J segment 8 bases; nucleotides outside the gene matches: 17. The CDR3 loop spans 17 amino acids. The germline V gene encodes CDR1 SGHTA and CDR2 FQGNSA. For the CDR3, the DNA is TGTGCCAGCAGCTGGAGGTGGGACTACACGATGATGGATGAGCAGTTCTTC. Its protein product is CASSWRWDYTMMDEQFF.

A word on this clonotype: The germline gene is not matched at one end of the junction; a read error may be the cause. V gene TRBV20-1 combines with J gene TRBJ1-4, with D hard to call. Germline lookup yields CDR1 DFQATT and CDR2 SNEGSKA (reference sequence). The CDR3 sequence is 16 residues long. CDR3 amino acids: CSARGMAGLTNEKLFF. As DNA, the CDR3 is TGCAGTGCGAGAGGGATGGCAGGCCTGACTAATGAAAAACTGTTTTTT.

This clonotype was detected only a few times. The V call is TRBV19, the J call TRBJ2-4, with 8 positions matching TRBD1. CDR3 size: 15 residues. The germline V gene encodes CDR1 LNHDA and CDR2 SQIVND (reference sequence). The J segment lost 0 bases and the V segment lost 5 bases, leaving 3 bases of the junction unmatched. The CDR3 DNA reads TGTGCCAGTAGTGGGACAGGTTTAGCCAAAAACATTCAGTACTTC. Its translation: CASSGTGLAKNIQYF.

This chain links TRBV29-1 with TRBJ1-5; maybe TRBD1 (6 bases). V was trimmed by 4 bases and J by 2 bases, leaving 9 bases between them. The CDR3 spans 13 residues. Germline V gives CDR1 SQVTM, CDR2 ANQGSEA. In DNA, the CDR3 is TGCAGCGTTGGGTCAGGGGGCAATCAGCCCCAGCATTTT. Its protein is CSVGSGGNQPQHF.

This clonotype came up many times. The CDR3 loop is CASSQTGNQPQHF. The CDR3 region has the DNA TGTGCCAGCAGCCAGACAGGGAATCAGCCCCAGCATTTT. The rearrangement uses TRBV12-3 or TRBV12-4 and TRBJ1-5, with 7 bases matching TRBD1. CDR3 length: 13 residues. V trimming: 6 bases; J trimming: 4 bases; junction bases outside the gene matches: 3.

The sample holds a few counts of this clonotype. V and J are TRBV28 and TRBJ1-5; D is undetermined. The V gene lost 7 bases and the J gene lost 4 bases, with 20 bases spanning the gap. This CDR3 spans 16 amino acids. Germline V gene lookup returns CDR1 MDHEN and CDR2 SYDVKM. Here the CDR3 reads CASTPRRAVVNQPQHF. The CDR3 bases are TGTGCCAGCACCCCTAGAAGGGCAGTAGTAAATCAGCCCCAGCATTTT. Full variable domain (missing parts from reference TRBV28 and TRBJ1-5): DVKVTQSSRYLVKRTGEKVFLECVQDMDHENMFWYRQDPGLGLRLIYFSYDVKMKEKGDIPEGYSVSREKKERFSLILESASTNQTSMYLCASTPRRAVVNQPQHFGDGTRLSIL.

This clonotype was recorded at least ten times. The CDR3 DNA follows: TGCGCCAGCAGCTTGGTCGAGGGGGCCCCCAATGTCGATGGCTACACCTTC. It translates to CASSLVEGAPNVDGYTF. This chain connects TRBV5-1 to TRBJ1-2; 7 bases are a match to TRBD1. J was trimmed by 6 bases and V by 0 bases; bases with no gene match: 14. The V gene's germline CDR1 is SGHRS and CDR2 YFSETQ. There are 17 residues in the CDR3.

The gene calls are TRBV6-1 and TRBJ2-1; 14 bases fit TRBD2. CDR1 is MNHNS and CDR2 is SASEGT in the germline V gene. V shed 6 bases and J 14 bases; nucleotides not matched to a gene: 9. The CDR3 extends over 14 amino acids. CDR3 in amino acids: CASRPNPGLAGEFF. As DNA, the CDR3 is TGTGCCAGCAGACCGAATCCGGGACTAGCGGGAGAGTTCTTC.

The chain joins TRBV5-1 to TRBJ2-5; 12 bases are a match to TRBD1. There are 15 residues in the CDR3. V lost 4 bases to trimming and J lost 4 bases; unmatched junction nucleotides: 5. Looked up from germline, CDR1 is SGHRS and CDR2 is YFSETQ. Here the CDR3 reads CASSKGQGARETQYF. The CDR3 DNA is TGCGCCAGCAGCAAGGGACAGGGGGCTAGAGAGACCCAGTACTTC.

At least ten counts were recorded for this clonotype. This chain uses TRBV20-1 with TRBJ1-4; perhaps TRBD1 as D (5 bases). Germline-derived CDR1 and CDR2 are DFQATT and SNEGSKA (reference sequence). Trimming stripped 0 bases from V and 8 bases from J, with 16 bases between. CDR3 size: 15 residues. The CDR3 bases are TGCAGTGCTAGAGATGGTCAGGGTCTCCGGGAAAAACTGTTTTTT. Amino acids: CSARDGQGLREKLFF.

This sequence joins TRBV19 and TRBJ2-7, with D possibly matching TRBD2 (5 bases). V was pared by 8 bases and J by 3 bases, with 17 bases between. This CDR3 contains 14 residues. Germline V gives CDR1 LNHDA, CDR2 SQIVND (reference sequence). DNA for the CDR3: TGTGCCAGTGCGGGTGGAGACCCTCTCTACGAGCAGTACTTC. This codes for CASAGGDPLYEQYF.

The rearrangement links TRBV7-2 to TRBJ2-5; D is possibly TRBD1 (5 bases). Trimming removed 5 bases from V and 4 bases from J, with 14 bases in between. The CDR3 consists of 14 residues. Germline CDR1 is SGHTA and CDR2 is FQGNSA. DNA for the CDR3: TGTGCCAGCAGCATTAGTAGGGGAAGAGAGACCCAGTACTTC. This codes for CASSISRGRETQYF.

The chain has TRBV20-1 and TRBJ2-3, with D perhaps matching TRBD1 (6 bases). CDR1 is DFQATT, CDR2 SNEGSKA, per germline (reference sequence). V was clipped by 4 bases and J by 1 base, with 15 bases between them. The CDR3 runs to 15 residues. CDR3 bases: TGCAGTGCTACAGGGATACAGGGACGCACAGATACGCAGTATTTT. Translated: CSATGIQGRTDTQYF.

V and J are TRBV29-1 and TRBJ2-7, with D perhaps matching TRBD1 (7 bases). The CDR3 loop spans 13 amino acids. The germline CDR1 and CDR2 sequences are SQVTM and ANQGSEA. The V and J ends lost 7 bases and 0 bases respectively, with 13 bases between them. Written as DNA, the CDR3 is TGCAGCGCCGGGGGACAGCTCTCCTACGAGCAGTACTTC. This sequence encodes CSAGGQLSYEQYF.

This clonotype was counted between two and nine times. The CDR3, as DNA: TGTGCCAGTAGTGTCTCACAGGGGAGCTCCTACGAGCAGTACTTC. Translated, it gives CASSVSQGSSYEQYF. The gene calls are TRBV19 and TRBJ2-7, with 7 bases aligning to TRBD1. This CDR3 is 15 amino acids long. Germline V lookup: CDR1 LNHDA, CDR2 SQIVND (reference sequence). Trimming removed 5 bases from V and 0 bases from J; junction bases left unmatched: 7.

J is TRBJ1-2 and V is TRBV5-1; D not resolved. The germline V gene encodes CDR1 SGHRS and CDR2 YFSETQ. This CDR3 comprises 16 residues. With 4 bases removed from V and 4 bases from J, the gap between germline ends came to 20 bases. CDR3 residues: CASSQYQNSPRYGYTF. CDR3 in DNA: TGCGCCAGCAGCCAGTACCAAAACAGCCCCCGCTATGGCTACACCTTC.

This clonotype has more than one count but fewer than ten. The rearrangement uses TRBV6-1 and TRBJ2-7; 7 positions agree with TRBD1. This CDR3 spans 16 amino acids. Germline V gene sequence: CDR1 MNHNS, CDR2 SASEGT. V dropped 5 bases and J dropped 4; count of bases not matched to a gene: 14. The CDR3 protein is CASSLTPEGALYEQYF. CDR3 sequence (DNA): TGTGCCAGCAGTCTCACGCCAGAGGGGGCCTTGTACGAGCAGTACTTC.

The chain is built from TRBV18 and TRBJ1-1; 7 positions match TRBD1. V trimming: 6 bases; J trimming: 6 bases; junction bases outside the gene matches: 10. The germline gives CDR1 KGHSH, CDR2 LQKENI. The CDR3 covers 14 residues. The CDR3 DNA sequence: TGTGCCAGCTCGCGAGGGACAGCCTCGTCTGAAGCTTTCTTT. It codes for CASSRGTASSEAFF.

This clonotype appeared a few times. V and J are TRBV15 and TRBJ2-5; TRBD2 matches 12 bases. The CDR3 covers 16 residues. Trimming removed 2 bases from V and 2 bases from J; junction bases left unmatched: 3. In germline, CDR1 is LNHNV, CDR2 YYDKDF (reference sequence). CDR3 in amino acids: CATSRRTSGAQETQYF. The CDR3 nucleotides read TGTGCCACCAGCAGAAGGACTAGCGGGGCTCAAGAGACCCAGTACTTC.

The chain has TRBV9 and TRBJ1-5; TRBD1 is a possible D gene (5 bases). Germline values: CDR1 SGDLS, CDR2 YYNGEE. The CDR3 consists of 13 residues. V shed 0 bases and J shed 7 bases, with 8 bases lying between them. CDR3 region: CASSVAGGQPQHF. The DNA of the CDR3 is TGTGCCAGCAGCGTAGCGGGGGGACAGCCCCAGCATTTT.

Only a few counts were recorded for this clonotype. The CDR3, as DNA: TGCAGTGCGAGTTACGGCTGGAACACTGAAGCTTTCTTT. This gives the protein CSASYGWNTEAFF. The chain carries TRBV20-1 and TRBJ1-1; D unresolved. Deletions cut 6 bases from V and 1 base from J, with 12 bases between. CDR1 is DFQATT, CDR2 SNEGSKA, per germline (reference sequence). The CDR3 extends over 13 amino acids.

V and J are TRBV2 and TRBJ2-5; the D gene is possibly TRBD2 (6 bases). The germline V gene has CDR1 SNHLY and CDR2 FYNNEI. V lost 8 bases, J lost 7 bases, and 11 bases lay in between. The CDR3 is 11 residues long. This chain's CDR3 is CASGGTGTQYF. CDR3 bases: TGTGCCAGCGGGGGGACGGGGACCCAGTACTTC.

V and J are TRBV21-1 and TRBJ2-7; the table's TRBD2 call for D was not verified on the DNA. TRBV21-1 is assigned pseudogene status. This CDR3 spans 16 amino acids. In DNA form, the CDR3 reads TGTGCCAGCAGCAAAGGGACTAGCGGAGAAACCTACGAGCAGTACTTC. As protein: CASSKGTSGETYEQYF.